Below, one T cell receptor beta chain is given with its context. It has no known antigen specificity. Base qualities are not at hand, and no much larger clone is one base apart. This entry belongs to a study of cytomegalovirus exposure and HLA in healthy donors (dated by TCRdb to about 2017). In the study overall: In an earlier analysis of under 750 of the donors, about 260 Gb of sequence data and roughly 100 million unique TCR beta sequences from about 190 million T cells were reported. Among the roughly 380 genotyped donors, approximately 76% belonged to the genetic ancestry cluster associated with self-reported Caucasian donors. An early release that covered fewer than 750 HLA-typed donors contained approximately 300 gigabases of sequencing data and tens of millions of unique TCR sequences. Every discovery cohort repertoire had been produced on one sequencing platform. The study combined high-throughput TCR immunosequencing, statistical association of individual TCRs with disease status, and machine learning to predict cytomegalovirus infection status. In a later analysis, previously published TCR beta repertoires from 600 to 850 donors were re-analyzed and high-resolution HLA genotyping was added so that TCR occurrence patterns could be studied. Among approximately 370 genotyped donors of the cohort, an average of roughly 230,000 unique TCR beta nucleotide sequences was sequenced per donor, of which about 18% were non-productive. Donor age, sex, ethnicity and CMV serostatus were compiled alongside the repertoire data. The study used immunosequencing to profile the T cell repertoires of 666 subjects and linked those repertoires to cytomegalovirus serostatus. Four or five DR-DQ haplotypes were handled as single units for association and clustering because linkage in the cohort was strong. Along with the roughly 710-subject first cohort, a separate validation cohort of over 90 different subjects was used. Typing coverage differed by locus: A, B, C, DRB1 and DQB1 were typed in roughly 620-630 donors, DQA1 in 500 to 550, DPA1 in over 600, and DPB1 in approximately 450. An earlier analysis of 500 to 650 of the donors applied high-throughput TCR beta sequencing to assess whether each TCR beta V gene segment acted as functional or pseudogenic. Rather than using new phenotypic data, the later analysis identified candidate immune exposures from TCR beta sequences and from how often those sequences occurred across donors. Both class I and class II loci were covered by HLA typing, at four-digit resolution. Genome-wide SNP genotypes for about 65% of the 666 donors were used in a later genetic analysis, which treated that subset as a discovery cohort. The study aimed to test whether signatures of past pathogen exposure could be identified by cataloging public T cell receptors. Findings and caveats that apply to the study as a whole: An association between a missense DCLRE1C variant and V-gene and J-gene trimming of TCR beta chains was found in a later genetic analysis and replicated in an independent cohort. A further reported finding was that TCR beta sequences accurately predicted the HLA-A and HLA-B alleles for most subjects in the first cohort. The study gave a list of under 200 TCR beta chains associated with cytomegalovirus. Linkage disequilibrium might explain the correlated functional status among segregating V segments, but an unknown experimental factor could not be ruled out. Three of the identified cytomegalovirus-associated TCR beta chains were confirmed in vitro to be specific for cytomegalovirus antigens. In a later genetic analysis, fewer N-insertions in productive TCRs were reported among donors in an Asian-associated ancestry cluster than the roughly 670-donor mean. According to a later analysis, parvovirus B19, influenza, CMV and Epstein-Barr virus appeared linked to several top co-occurrence clusters. A cluster of highly shared sequence variants was judged likely to represent a technical artifact of the sequencing pipeline. An earlier analysis of some 560 of the donors showed that most TCR beta V segments appeared in productive rearrangements either about 87% or about 30% of the time, which broadly matched IMGT annotations. According to the authors, the approach could potentially be generalized to other disease states and immunological phenotypes. Immune exposure information for the cohort was limited to CMV serostatus. This cohort had only TCR beta chains sequenced, and the lack of alpha or paired-chain data limited which features could be detected. A later analysis found that TCR association rates varied across HLA loci, with DRB1 alleles showing the most associated TCRs and HLA-C alleles the fewest. In a later analysis, 16,951 TCR beta sequences were associated with specific HLA alleles at a false discovery rate of 0.05. The earlier analysis of 587 of the donors excluded seventeen rarely observed V segments, including chromosome 9 orphons, because counts were too low. Because the 87-base-pair reads could not distinguish some IMGT-functional V segments, including TRBV6-2 and TRBV6-3, those segments were excluded. Most TCR sequences were observed very rarely across donors, whereas some public TCRs were present in many individuals. Presence/absence analyses assumed roughly uniform sequencing depth across donors, an assumption that may not hold. A later analysis found that most CMV-associated TCR beta chains appeared HLA-restricted, with HLA associations seemingly driven largely by CMV exposure. When HLA alleles, especially DR and DQ, strongly co-occurred, attributing TCR associations to individual alleles was difficult. The classifier was reported to diagnose cytomegalovirus status with high specificity and sensitivity in both the original cohort and the validation cohort. Compared with equally common non-associated chains, HLA-associated TCR beta chains in a later analysis were more clonally expanded and had lower generation probabilities. HLA typing was unavailable for some donors at each locus, so association tests used only the typed subset.

The CDR1 and CDR2 encoded by the germline V gene (reference sequence) are MNHNY and SVGAGI. The CDR3 runs 14 residues from the cysteine to the phenylalanine. Solely the CDR3 DNA is kept, with 42 bases framed from the first base. V and J are trimmed by 0 bases and 5 bases, and the gene matches miss 2 bases of the junction. Library preparation employed the immunoSEQ multiplex PCR assay. A mixture of 60 forward primers for TCR Vbeta segments and 13 reverse primers for TCR Jbeta segments was used in the multiplex PCR. Amplification of the CDR3 region of rearranged TCR beta genes was performed with a multiplex PCR assay on genomic DNA. On the Illumina HiSeq System, the amplified TCR beta libraries were sequenced as 87-base-pair reads. In the paper's pipeline: A later analysis counted approximately 84 million unique TCR beta chains across the 666 repertoires, and roughly 10 million of these chains were shared by at least two donors. A nearest-neighbor algorithm error-corrected the raw reads and collapsed the reads into unique sequences, merging closely related sequences to remove PCR and sequencing errors. V, D and J gene segments were assigned by aligning CDR3 sequences to IMGT reference sequences. For a sequence to be retained, a match of at least six nucleotides was required to both a V gene segment and a J gene segment. Rearrangements were classified as productive when the CDR3 lacked stop codons and remained in frame with V and J, and all other rearrangements were classified as non-productive. Following IMGT convention, CDR3 was defined as the stretch from the second conserved V-encoded cysteine up to the conserved J-encoded phenylalanine. In an earlier analysis of around 600 of the donors, sequences lacking an unambiguous match to a single V gene segment were excluded. An earlier analysis of 450 to 650 of the donors called V segments functional above 56.7% productive rearrangements and segregating when the between-donor standard deviation exceeded 5%. A statistical classification framework was built to diagnose cytomegalovirus status from the catalog of TCR beta chain sequences. A later analysis assigned V and J genes by comparing TCR nucleotide sequences with IMGT/GENE-DB human TR gene sequences. The TCRdist pipeline was used in a later analysis to assign CDR3 sequences and most-parsimonious VDJ recombination scenarios. A later analysis defined each TCR beta chain by its CDR3 amino acid sequence plus V-gene family, and excluded reads lacking a unique V-gene family. A later analysis removed over 500 highly shared, low-generation-probability nucleotide sequences to deal with suspected cross-contamination and a sequencing artifact. In a later analysis, a clonal expansion index for each public chain was calculated from normalized within-repertoire ranks of inferred template counts. In a later analysis, generation probabilities were computed with a VDJ recombination model fitted to out-of-frame rearrangements, and the resulting probabilities were checked against IGoR. Hypergeometric tests were used in a later analysis to score TCR-TCR, TCR-HLA and TCR-CMV co-occurrence, with a repertoire-size bias correction applied to the TCR pairs. A later analysis estimated false discovery rates by permuting HLA or CMV assignments 20 times. In a later analysis, co-occurring TCRs were grouped using DBSCAN, and TCRdist sequence similarity was added for clustering within HLA-allele-positive subsets. Co-occurrence clustering excluded repertoires with fewer than 30,000 or more than 120,000 public chains, plus five with anomalous nucleotide sharing. Drawn from immuneACCESS, this table holds only the in-frame rearrangements with V and J called that TCRdb kept. Clones are partly lost; checked studies trace under half to an unresolved V gene and leave the rest unexplained. V and J calls and clone size are as listed in that table; D and trimming were resolved from the DNA. Counted in this sample were fewer than 200,000 clones; 65% to 85% of them appeared once. The ten largest make up 7.1% of the sample.

The cohort consisted of fewer than 700 healthy bone marrow donors. Cohort members were all nominally healthy when sampled, although unrecorded immune exposures were likely present. The donor was CMV seropositive and belonged to the group of 250 to 350 seropositive cohort members. Every donor gave a peripheral blood sample, and the peripheral blood mononuclear cells from that sample were used for TCR beta sequencing. Genomic DNA extraction from the blood cell samples was performed with the Qiagen DNeasy Blood Extraction Kit. The source material was PBMCs. The receptor was derived from a middle-aged man in good health and CMV-seropositive. The chain uses TRBV6-6 and TRBJ2-5; 8 middle bases align to TRBD1. The CDR3: CASSYSAGGETQYF. The sequenced DNA is TGTGCCAGCAGTTACTCAGCAGGGGGCGAGACCCAGTACTTC.